This is a list of T cell receptor beta chains from one sample in a study of CD8 T cells in ankylosing spondylitis. TCRdb recomputed calls from the 5' RACE reads with MiXCR, one row per CDR3 protein. The data hold about 300,000 distinct CDR3 sequences, with less than 25% observed a single time. Material for sequencing was blood, either unsorted or a sorted T cell fraction (not recorded which). Receptors originate from a female donor with ankylosing spondylitis or in good health (not recorded which). The CDR3 runs from the conserved cysteine through the conserved F or W. D genes are given only for firm matches. For some rows the clone size is stated as once, few or many, or as a class when expanded; others skip it.

V gene	J gene	clone size	D gene	CDR3 protein	CDR3 DNA
TRBV12-3/TRBV12-4	TRBJ1-2	few	TRBD1	CASRGQAQNYGYTF	TGTGCCAGCAGGGGACAGGCACAGAACTATGGCTACACCTTC
TRBV7-9	TRBJ2-5	-	TRBD2	CASTLLASQETQYF	TGTGCCAGCACCCTACTAGCGAGCCAAGAGACCCAGTACTTC
TRBV29-1	TRBJ1-2	few	TRBD1	CSVERTGRGEGYTF	TGCAGCGTTGAGAGGACAGGGAGGGGAGAGGGCTACACCTTC
TRBV11-3	TRBJ2-1	-	TRBD1	CASSLNLGQGTYNEQFF	TGTGCCAGCAGCTTAAATTTGGGACAGGGGACCTACAATGAGCAGTTCTTC
TRBV2	TRBJ2-7	many	-	CASRPTFSYEQYF	TGTGCCAGCAGGCCGACATTTTCCTACGAGCAGTACTTC
TRBV6-1	TRBJ2-4	many	TRBD2	CASRAGALAKNIQYF	TGTGCCAGCAGGGCGGGAGCGCTAGCCAAAAACATTCAGTACTTC
TRBV10-3	TRBJ2-2	few	TRBD1	CAISGDRVEMRTGELFF	TGTGCCATCAGCGGGGACAGGGTAGAGATGAGAACCGGGGAGCTGTTTTTT
TRBV28	TRBJ2-5	few	-	CGTGTPAETQYF	TGTGGCACCGGGACTCCGGCGGAGACCCAGTACTTC
TRBV4-3	TRBJ2-1	-	TRBD2	CATRAASGSNEQFF	TGCGCCACCAGAGCGGCTAGCGGTTCCAATGAGCAGTTCTTC
TRBV7-9	TRBJ1-5	many	-	CASSSSGRGENQPQHF	TGTGCCAGCAGCTCCTCGGGGAGGGGAGAGAATCAGCCCCAGCATTTT
TRBV20-1	TRBJ2-3	many	-	CSARDRNRIVGTQYF	TGCAGTGCTAGAGATCGGAACCGGATCGTAGGCACGCAGTATTTT
TRBV6-1	TRBJ1-2	-	-	CASSEALYPGIYGYTF	TGTGCCAGCAGTGAAGCTCTGTACCCGGGGATCTATGGCTACACCTTC
TRBV2	TRBJ2-4	-	-	CASIPGLSQRDIQYF	TGTGCCAGCATTCCGGGACTGAGTCAACGAGACATTCAGTACTTC
TRBV6-5	TRBJ2-2	few	TRBD1	CASSSDRGRGELFF	TGTGCCAGCAGTTCGGACAGGGGGCGCGGGGAGCTGTTTTTT
TRBV29-1	TRBJ2-1	many	-	CSVSWASYNEQFF	TGCAGCGTCAGCTGGGCCTCCTACAATGAGCAGTTCTTC
TRBV3-1	TRBJ1-4	few	-	CASSLDPVEKLFF	TGTGCCAGCAGCCTCGACCCGGTGGAAAAACTGTTTTTT
TRBV15	TRBJ2-1	few	-	CATSRGTLRQFF	TGTGCCACCAGCAGGGGCACCTTGAGGCAGTTCTTC
TRBV4-3	TRBJ2-7	many	-	CASSQEGRGREQYF	TGCGCCAGCAGCCAAGAAGGCAGGGGCCGCGAGCAGTACTTC
TRBV7-3	TRBJ2-1	few	TRBD1	CASSTTGGENDEQFF	TGTGCCAGCAGCACGACAGGGGGCGAAAACGATGAGCAGTTCTTC
TRBV28	TRBJ2-7	many	-	CATLSRGHIDEQYF	TGTGCCACCCTCAGCAGGGGTCACATCGACGAGCAGTACTTC
TRBV20-1	TRBJ2-3	-	-	CSAFRGGTDTQYF	TGCAGTGCATTCAGGGGGGGCACAGATACGCAGTATTTT
TRBV29-1	TRBJ2-1	many	TRBD2	CSVAGLAGFEQFF	TGCAGCGTTGCGGGACTAGCGGGTTTTGAGCAGTTCTTC
TRBV5-1	TRBJ2-1	-	TRBD2	CASSGGRLADNEQFF	TGCGCCAGCAGTGGGGGGAGACTAGCGGACAATGAGCAGTTCTTC
TRBV6-1	TRBJ1-4	few	-	CASRADLTNEKLFF	TGTGCCAGCAGAGCAGACTTAACTAATGAAAAACTGTTTTTT
TRBV7-9	TRBJ2-1	-	-	CASSSGQQFF	TGTGCCAGCAGCTCGGGGCAGCAGTTCTTC
TRBV5-5	TRBJ1-2	few	-	CASSLRFAGRWTF	TGTGCCAGCAGCTTAAGGTTCGCCGGACGGTGGACCTTC
TRBV7-7	TRBJ2-1	-	-	CASSLDHYNEQFF	TGTGCCAGCAGCTTGGACCATTACAATGAGCAGTTCTTC
TRBV20-1	TRBJ2-7	-	TRBD2	CSATDIAGTSNEQYF	TGCAGTGCTACGGATATAGCGGGGACCTCCAACGAGCAGTACTTC